This entry describes one T cell receptor beta chain. CDR3 length: 11 residues. The germline gives CDR1 SNHLY, CDR2 FYNNEI. The germline V and J ends were trimmed by 4 bases and 8 bases, with 8 bases remaining between them. The source of the sample is a study of blood T cell repertoires in COVID-19. Generated by immunoSEQ multiplex PCR, the TCRdb table keeps only in-frame clones and is missing some. Among roughly 81,000 clones listed, around 83% were seen once. This chain links TRBV2 with TRBJ1-1; D is perhaps TRBD1 (6 bases). The sample was peripheral blood. This clonotype was obtained from a man at least 80 years old with active or convalescent COVID-19. CDR3 sequence: CASSVGTEAFF. The CDR3 region has the DNA TGTGCCAGCAGTGTAGGGACAGAAGCTTTCTTT.